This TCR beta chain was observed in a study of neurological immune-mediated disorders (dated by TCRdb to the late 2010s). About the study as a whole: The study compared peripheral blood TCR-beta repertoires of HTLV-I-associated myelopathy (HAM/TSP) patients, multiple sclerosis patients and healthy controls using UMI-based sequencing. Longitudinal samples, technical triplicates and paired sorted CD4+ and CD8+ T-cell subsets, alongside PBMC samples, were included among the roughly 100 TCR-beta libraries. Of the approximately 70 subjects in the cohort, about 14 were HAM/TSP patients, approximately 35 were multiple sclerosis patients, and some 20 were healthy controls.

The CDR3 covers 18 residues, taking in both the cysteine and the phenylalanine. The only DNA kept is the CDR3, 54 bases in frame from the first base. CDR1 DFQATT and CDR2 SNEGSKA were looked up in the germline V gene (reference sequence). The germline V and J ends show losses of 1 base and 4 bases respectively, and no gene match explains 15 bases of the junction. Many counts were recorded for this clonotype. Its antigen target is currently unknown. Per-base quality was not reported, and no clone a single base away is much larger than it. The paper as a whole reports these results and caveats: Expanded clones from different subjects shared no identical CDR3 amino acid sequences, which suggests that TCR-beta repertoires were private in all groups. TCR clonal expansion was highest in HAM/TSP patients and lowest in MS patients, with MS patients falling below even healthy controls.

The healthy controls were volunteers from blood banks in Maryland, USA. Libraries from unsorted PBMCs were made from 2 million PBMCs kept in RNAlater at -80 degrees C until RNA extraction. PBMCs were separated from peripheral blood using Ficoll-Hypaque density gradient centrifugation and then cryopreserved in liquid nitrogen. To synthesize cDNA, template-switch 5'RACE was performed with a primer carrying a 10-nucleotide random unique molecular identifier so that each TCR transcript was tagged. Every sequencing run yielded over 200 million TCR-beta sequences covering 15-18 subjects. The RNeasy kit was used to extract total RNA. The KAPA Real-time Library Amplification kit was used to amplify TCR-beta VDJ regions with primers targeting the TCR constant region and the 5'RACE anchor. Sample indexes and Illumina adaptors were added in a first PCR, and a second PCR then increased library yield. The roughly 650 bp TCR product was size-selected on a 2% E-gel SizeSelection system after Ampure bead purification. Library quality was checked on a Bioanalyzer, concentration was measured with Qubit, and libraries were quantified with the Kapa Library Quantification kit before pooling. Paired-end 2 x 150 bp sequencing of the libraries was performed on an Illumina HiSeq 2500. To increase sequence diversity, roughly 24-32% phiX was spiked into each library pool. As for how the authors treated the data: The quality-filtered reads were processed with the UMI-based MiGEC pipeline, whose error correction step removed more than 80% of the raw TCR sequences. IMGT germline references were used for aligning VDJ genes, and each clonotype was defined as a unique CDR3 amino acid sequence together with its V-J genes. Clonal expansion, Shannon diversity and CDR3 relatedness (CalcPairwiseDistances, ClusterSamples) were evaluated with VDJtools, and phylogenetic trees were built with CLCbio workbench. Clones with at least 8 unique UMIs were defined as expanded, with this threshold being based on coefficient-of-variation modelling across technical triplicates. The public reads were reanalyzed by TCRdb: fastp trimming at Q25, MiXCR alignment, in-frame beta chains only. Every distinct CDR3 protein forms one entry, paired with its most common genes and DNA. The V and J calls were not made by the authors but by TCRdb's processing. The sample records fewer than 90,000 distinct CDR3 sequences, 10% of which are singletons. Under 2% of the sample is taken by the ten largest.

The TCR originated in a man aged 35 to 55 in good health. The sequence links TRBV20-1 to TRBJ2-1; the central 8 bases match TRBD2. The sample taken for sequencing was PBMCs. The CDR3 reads CSARGQGRAGALYNEQFF. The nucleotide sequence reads TGCAGTGCTAGAGGGCAAGGGCGAGCGGGGGCGCTTTACAATGAGCAGTTCTTC.